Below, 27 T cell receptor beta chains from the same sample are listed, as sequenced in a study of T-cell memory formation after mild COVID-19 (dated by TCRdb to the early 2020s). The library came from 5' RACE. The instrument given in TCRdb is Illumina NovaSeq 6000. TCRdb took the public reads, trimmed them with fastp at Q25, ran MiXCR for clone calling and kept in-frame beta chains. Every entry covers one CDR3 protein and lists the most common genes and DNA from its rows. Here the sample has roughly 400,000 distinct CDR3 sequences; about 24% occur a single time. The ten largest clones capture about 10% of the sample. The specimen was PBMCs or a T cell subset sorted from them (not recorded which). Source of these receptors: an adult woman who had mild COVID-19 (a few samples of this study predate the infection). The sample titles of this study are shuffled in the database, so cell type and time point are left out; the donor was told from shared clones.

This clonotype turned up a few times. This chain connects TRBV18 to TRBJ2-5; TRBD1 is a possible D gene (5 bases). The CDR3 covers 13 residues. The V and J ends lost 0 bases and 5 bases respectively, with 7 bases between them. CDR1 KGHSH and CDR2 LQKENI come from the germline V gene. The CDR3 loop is CASSPPGRETQYF. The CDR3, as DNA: TGTGCCAGCTCACCACCGGGGCGCGAGACCCAGTACTTC.

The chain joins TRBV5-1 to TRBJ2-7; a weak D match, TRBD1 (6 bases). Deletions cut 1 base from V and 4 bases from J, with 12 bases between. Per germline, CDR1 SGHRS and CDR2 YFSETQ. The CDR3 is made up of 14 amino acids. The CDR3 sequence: CASSLTGTTYEQYF. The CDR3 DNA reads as TGCGCCAGCAGCTTGACAGGGACCACTTACGAGCAGTACTTC.

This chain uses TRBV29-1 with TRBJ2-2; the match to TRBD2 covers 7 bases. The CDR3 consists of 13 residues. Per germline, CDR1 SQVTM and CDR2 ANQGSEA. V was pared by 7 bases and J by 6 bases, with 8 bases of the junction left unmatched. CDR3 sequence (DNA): TGCAGCGCCTTGGGCGGGAGCTCCGGGGAGCTGTTTTTT. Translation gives CSALGGSSGELFF.

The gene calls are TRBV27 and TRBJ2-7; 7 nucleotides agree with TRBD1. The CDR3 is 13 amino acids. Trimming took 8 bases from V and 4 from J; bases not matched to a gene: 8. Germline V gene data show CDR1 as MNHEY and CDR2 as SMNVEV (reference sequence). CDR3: CASGQGGRYEQYF. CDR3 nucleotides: TGTGCCAGCGGTCAAGGGGGCAGGTACGAGCAGTACTTC.

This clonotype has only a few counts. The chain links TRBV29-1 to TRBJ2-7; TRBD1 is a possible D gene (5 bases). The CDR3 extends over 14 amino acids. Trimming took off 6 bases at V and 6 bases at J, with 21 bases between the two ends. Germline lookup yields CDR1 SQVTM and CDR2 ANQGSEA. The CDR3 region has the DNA TGCAGCGTCCCTACGAGGCAGGGCTGGTGCGAGCAGTACTTC. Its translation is CSVPTRQGWCEQYF.

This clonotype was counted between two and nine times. The CDR3 region is CASSLVQGDYSNQPQHF. The CDR3 bases are TGTGCCAGCAGCTTAGTGCAGGGGGACTATAGCAATCAGCCCCAGCATTTT. V and J are TRBV7-2 and TRBJ1-5, with TRBD1 identical over 7 bases. This CDR3 region has 17 residues. Per the germline V gene, CDR1 is SGHTA and CDR2 is FQGNSA. The V and J ends lost 1 base and 0 bases, in that order; junction bases with no gene match: 6.

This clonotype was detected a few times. The CDR3 DNA sequence: TGTGCCAGCAGCCCAGTCCTGACTAGCGGGGAGGTTGGCACAGATACGCAGTATTTT. This gives the protein CASSPVLTSGEVGTDTQYF. The rearrangement uses TRBV7-9 and TRBJ2-3; 11 positions match TRBD2. The CDR3 is 19 residues long. With 5 bases clipped from V and 1 base from J, the junction kept 14 bases outside the gene matches. CDR1 and CDR2 from the germline V gene are SEHNR and FQNEAQ (reference sequence). Complete variable domain (other parts from reference TRBV7-9 and TRBJ2-3): DTGVSQNPRHKITKRGQNVTFRCDPISEHNRLYWYRQTLGQGPEFLTYFQNEAQLEKSRLLSDRFSAERPKGSFSTLEIQRTEQGDSAMYLCASSPVLTSGEVGTDTQYFGPGTRLTVL.

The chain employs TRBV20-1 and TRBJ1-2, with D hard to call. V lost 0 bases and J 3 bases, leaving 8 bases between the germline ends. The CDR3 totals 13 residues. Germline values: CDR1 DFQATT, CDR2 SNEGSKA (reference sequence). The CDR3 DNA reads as TGCAGTGCTAGAGAAGGCAGCTACTATGGCTACACCTTC. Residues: CSAREGSYYGYTF.

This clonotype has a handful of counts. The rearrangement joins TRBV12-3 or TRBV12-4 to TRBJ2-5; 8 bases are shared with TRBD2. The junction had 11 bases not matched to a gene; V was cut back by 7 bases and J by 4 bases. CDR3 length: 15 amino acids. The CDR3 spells CASTLTSALAETQYF. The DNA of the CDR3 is TGTGCCAGCACCCTGACTAGCGCCCTGGCAGAGACCCAGTACTTC.

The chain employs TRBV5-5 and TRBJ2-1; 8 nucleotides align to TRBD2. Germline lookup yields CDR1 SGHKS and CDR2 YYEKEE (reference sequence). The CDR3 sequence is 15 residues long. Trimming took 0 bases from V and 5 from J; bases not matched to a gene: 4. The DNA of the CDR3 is TGTGCCAGCAGCTTGGCGGGGGGGTTTGACAATGAGCAGTTCTTC. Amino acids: CASSLAGGFDNEQFF.

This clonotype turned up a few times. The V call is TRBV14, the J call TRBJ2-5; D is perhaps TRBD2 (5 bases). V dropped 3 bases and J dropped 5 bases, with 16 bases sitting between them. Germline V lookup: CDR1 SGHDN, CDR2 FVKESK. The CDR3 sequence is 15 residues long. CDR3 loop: CASSQARFGSETQYF. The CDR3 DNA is TGTGCCAGCAGCCAGGCTCGGTTTGGGAGCGAGACCCAGTACTTC. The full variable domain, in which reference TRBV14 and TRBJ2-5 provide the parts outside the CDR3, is EAGVTQFPSHSVIEKGQTVTLRCDPISGHDNLYWYRRVMGKEIKFLLHFVKESKQDESGMPNNRFLAERTGGTYSTLKVQPAELEDSGVYFCASSQARFGSETQYFGPGTRLLVL.

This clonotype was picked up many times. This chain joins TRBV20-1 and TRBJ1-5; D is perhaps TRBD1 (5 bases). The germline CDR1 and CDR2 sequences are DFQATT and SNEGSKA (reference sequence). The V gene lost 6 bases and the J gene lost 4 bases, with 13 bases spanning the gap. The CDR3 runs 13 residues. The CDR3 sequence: CSARGPENQPQHF. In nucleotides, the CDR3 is TGCAGTGCAAGGGGTCCCGAAAATCAGCCCCAGCATTTT.

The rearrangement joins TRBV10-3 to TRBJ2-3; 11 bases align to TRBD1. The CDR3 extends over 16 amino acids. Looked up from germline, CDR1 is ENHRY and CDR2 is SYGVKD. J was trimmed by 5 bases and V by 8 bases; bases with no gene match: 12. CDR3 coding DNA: TGTGCCATCCGTCCGGGCGGGACAGGGGGGAGAGATACGCAGTATTTT. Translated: CAIRPGGTGGRDTQYF.

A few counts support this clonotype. The CDR3 sequence is CASSYLSGRVNEQFF. DNA of the CDR3: TGTGCCAGCAGTTACCTTAGCGGGAGGGTTAATGAGCAGTTCTTC. This sequence joins TRBV6-5 and TRBJ2-1, with 11 nucleotides matching TRBD2. Germline trimming cut 2 bases from V and 7 bases from J; bases unmatched to any gene: 4. The CDR3 is 15 amino acids. Per the germline V gene, CDR1 is MNHEY and CDR2 is SVGAGI.

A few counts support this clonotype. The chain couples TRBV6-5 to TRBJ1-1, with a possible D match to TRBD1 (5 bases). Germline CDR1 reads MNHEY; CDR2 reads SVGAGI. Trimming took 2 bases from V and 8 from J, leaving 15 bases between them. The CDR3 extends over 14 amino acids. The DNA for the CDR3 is TGTGCCAGCAGTTACGGGCAGGGAGATACGGAAGCTTTCTTT. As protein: CASSYGQGDTEAFF.

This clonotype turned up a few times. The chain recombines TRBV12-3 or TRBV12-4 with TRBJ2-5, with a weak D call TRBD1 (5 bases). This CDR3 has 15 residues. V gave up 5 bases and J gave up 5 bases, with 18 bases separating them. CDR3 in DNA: TGTGCCAGCAGTGCCATGGGGCCCTCCTATGAGACCCAGTACTTC. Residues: CASSAMGPSYETQYF.

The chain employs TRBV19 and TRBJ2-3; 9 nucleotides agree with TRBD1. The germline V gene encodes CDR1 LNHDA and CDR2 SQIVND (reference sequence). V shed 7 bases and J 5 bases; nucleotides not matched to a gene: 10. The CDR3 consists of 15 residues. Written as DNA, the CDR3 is TGTGCCAGTAACCTGCCTGGGACAGGGAGAGATACGCAGTATTTT. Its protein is CASNLPGTGRDTQYF.

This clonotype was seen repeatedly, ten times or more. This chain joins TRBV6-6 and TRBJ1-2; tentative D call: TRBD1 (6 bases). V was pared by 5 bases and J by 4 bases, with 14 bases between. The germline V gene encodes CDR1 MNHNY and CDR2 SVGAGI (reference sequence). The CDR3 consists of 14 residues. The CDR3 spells CASSPTGQAYGYTF. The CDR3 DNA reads TGTGCCAGCAGTCCGACAGGTCAAGCCTATGGCTACACCTTC.

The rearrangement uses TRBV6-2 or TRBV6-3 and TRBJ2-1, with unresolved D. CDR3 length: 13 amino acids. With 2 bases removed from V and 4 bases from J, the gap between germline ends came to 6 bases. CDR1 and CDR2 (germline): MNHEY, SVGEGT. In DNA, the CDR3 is TGTGCCAGCAGTTACATCCCGTACAATGAGCAGTTCTTC. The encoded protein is CASSYIPYNEQFF.

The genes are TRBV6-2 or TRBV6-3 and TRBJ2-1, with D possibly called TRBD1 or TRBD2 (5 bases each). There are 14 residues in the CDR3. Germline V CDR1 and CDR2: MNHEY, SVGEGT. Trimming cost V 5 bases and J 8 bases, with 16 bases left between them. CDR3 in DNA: TGTGCCAGCAGTGAGGGACGGGTGAGGGATGAGCAGTTCTTC. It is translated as CASSEGRVRDEQFF.

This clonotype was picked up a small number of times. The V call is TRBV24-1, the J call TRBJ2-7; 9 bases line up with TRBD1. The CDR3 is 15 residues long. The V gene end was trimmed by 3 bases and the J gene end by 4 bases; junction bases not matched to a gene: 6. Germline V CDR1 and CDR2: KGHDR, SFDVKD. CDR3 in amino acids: CATSDPPGQGYEQYF. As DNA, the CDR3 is TGTGCCACCAGTGATCCTCCGGGACAGGGATACGAGCAGTACTTC.

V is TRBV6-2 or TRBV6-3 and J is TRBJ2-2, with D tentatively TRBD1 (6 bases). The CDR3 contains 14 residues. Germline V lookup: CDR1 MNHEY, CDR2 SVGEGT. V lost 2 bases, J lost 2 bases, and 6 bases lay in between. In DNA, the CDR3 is TGTGCCAGCAGTTACGGGGGCAACACCGGGGAGCTGTTTTTT. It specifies CASSYGGNTGELFF.

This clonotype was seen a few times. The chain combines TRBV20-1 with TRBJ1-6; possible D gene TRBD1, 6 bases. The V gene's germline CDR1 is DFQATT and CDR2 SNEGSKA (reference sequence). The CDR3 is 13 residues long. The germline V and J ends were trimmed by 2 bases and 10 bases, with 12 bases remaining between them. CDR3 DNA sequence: TGCAGTGCTAGACCATGGACAGAATCACCCCTCCACTTT. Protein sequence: CSARPWTESPLHF.

Written as DNA, the CDR3 is TGTGCCAGCAGCCAATCCACAGATGAAGCTTTCTTT. This encodes CASSQSTDEAFF. This chain uses TRBV3-1 with TRBJ1-1, with unresolved D. The CDR3 loop spans 12 amino acids. The germline CDR1 and CDR2 sequences are LGHDT and YNNKEL (reference sequence). The germline V and J ends were trimmed by 2 bases and 7 bases, with 8 bases remaining between them.

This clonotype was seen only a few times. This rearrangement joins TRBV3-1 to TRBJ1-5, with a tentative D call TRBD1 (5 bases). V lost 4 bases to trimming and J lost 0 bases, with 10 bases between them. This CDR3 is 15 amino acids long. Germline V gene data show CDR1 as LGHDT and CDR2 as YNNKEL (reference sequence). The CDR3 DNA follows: TGTGCCAGCAGCCCAGGGAGTAATAGCAATCAGCCCCAGCATTTT. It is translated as CASSPGSNSNQPQHF.

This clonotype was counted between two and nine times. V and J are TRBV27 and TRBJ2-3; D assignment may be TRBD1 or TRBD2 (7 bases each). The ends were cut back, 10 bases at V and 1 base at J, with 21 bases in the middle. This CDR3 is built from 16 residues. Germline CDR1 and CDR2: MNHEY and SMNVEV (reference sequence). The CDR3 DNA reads TGTGCCACCAGAGGGGGCGGGAGAGGGGGCACAGATACGCAGTATTTT. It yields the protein CATRGGGRGGTDTQYF.

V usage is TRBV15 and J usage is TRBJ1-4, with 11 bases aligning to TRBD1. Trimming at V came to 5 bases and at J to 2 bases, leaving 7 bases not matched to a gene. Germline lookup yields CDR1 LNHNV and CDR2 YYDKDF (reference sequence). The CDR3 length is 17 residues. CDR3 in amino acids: CATSRRDRGITNEKLFF. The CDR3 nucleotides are TGTGCCACCAGCCGCCGGGACAGGGGGATTACTAATGAAAAACTGTTTTTT.